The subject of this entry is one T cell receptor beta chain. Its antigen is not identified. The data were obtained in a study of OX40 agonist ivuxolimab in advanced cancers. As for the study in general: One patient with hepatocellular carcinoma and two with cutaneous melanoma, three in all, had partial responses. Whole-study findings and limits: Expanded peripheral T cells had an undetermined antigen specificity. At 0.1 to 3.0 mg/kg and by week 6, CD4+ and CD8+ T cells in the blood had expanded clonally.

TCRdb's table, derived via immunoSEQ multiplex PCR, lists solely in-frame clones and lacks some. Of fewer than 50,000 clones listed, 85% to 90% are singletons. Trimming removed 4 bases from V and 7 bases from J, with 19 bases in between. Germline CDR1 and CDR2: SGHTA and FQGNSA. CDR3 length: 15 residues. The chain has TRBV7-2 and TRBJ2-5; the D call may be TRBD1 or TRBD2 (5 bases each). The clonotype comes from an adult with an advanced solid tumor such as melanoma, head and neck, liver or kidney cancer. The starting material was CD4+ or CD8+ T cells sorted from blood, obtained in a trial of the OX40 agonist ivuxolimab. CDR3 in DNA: TGTGCCAGCAGCTCAGACGGGACCCTAGGAGGGACCCAGTACTTC. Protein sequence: CASSSDGTLGGTQYF.